This TCR beta chain was sequenced for a study of OX40 agonist ivuxolimab in advanced cancers. As for the study in general: Two cutaneous melanoma patients and one hepatocellular carcinoma patient, three in all, had partial responses. Findings and limits, study-wide: By week 6 at 0.1 to 3.0 mg/kg, blood CD4+ and CD8+ T cells had expanded clonally.

No patient had autoimmune disease or received systemic immunosuppression. Sampled blood was obtained at baseline, cycle 4 day 1, and cycle 7 day 1. V was trimmed by 2 bases and J by 2 bases, leaving 6 bases between them. The CDR3 runs 13 residues. Germline V gene lookup returns CDR1 MNHEY and CDR2 SVGAGI. Assay used: immunoSEQ multiplex PCR; TCRdb lists only in-frame clones, some missing. Here the sample spans over 35,000 clones, 74% being singletons. As for this clone: No antigen is known for it.

Here the sequenced sample was CD4+ or CD8+ T cells sorted from blood, taken in a trial of the OX40 agonist ivuxolimab. The rearrangement links TRBV6-5 to TRBJ1-2, with D tentatively TRBD1 (6 bases). The clonotype comes from an adult with an advanced solid tumor such as melanoma, head and neck, liver or kidney cancer. The CDR3 DNA reads TGTGCCAGCAGTTACGACAGGAACTATGGCTACACCTTC. This gives the protein CASSYDRNYGYTF.